The text below deals with one T cell receptor beta chain. Authors' processing steps: Reference gene primer amplification yielded estimated nucleated cell counts. TCRdb's table, derived via immunoSEQ multiplex PCR, lists solely in-frame clones and lacks some. For V, J and clone size, that table is used; D and trimming come from the DNA. The sample shows over 400,000 clones, 75% to 90% of them seen only once. These data belong to a study of blood T cell repertoires in COVID-19. For the study at large: Samples of COVID-19 (acute and convalescent) were obtained from the United States, Italy and Spain. Sources were T cells, B-cell-depleted T cells, or PBMCs; the material itself was cDNA or gDNA.

V lost 6 bases to trimming and J lost 8 bases, with 13 bases between them. Per germline, CDR1 ENHRY and CDR2 SYGVKD. The CDR3 length is 12 residues. The J gene is TRBJ1-2, the V gene TRBV10-3; perhaps TRBD1 as D (6 bases). Sequencing was done on a sample of peripheral blood. The clonotype originates from a woman in her 30s with active or convalescent COVID-19. Written as DNA, the CDR3 is TGTGCCATCAGCGCACCGACAGGCGGCTACACCTTC. Translating it yields CAISAPTGGYTF.